This T cell receptor (beta chain) was captured by sequencing in a study of T cell clusters in autoimmune cytopenias. Overall study context: Per sample, median TRB depth was around 50,000 reads, yielding a median roughly 2,200 distinct clonotypes.

CDR3 length equals 15 residues. Germline V gene lookup returns CDR1 LNHDA and CDR2 SQIVND (reference sequence). Multiplex touch-down PCR amplified TRB using TRB-A and TRB-B pools in one tube. TCRdb reprocessed the multiplex PCR reads and reports one entry per CDR3 protein, with no DNA. The sample table sets out 6,100 or so distinct CDR3 sequences. Tens of thousands of genome equivalents of blood DNA were amplified for TRB. These data also formed part of another study, on T cell repertoires in aging, cancer and after chemotherapy. Per that paper: Donors were grouped into six age bands spanning 30 or younger through 70 or older. Roughly 8.8 million TCR reads made up the full dataset. Median generation probability rose over the chemotherapy interval in each cancer cohort, suggesting rebound thymic output.

The sequencing sample was made of peripheral blood. This sequence originates from a human donor in good health. The chain recombines TRBV19 with TRBJ1-2; lacking DNA, the TRBD1 call made by TCRdb goes unchecked. CDR3 amino acids: CASSPGQGANYGYTF.